The rows below give T cell receptor beta chains drawn from one sample of a study of blood T cell repertoires in COVID-19. Profiling relied on immunoSEQ multiplex PCR, and the TCRdb table lists in-frame clones only, not all of them. This sample has roughly 230,000 clones, with 85% found just once. The source material was peripheral blood. The receptors stem from a woman aged 55 to 70 with active or convalescent COVID-19. The CDR3 runs from the conserved cysteine through the conserved F or W. The D gene is left open where the match is weak. The size field is filled for only some rows; it gives once, few, many or a size class.

TRBD1,16,TRBV11-3,TRBJ2-7,-,TGTGCCAGCAGCTCCCCCGCGGACAGGATTCGGTACGAGCAGTACTTC,CASSSPADRIRYEQYF
-,14,TRBV9,TRBJ2-3,once,TGTGCCAGCAGCGTAGGACTAGGCGCAGATACGCAGTATTTT,CASSVGLGADTQYF
TRBD2,16,TRBV19,TRBJ2-1,once,TGTGCCAGTAGTAGGTGGACTAGCGGTACCTACAATGAGCAGTTCTTC,CASSRWTSGTYNEQFF
-,15,TRBV28,TRBJ1-3,-,TGTGCCAGCAGTCAAGTGAGCGGTCCTGGAAACACCATATATTTT,CASSQVSGPGNTIYF
-,15,TRBV19,TRBJ1-4,-,TGTGCCAGTAACTACGACAGCGACGGGAATGAAAAACTGTTTTTT,CASNYDSDGNEKLFF
TRBD1,15,TRBV20-1,TRBJ1-3,-,TGCAGTGCTAGTAAGGACAGGATAACTGGAAACACCATATATTTT,CSASKDRITGNTIYF
TRBD1,13,TRBV12-3/TRBV12-4,TRBJ1-2,-,TGTGCCAGCAGTTCGGACAGGGCCTATGGCTACACCTTC,CASSSDRAYGYTF
TRBD1,18,TRBV11-3,TRBJ2-2,-,TGTGCCAGCAGCCTCCCCCATTGGACAGGGCCGAACACCGGGGAGCTGTTTTTT,CASSLPHWTGPNTGELFF
-,16,TRBV7-2,TRBJ2-3,-,TGTGCCAGCAGCCTACAGCCCCCCGAGAGCACAGATACGCAGTATTTT,CASSLQPPESTDTQYF
TRBD2,13,TRBV4-2,TRBJ2-3,-,TGTGCCAGCAGGCCTGATAGCGGGGAGACGCAGTATTTT,CASRPDSGETQYF
-,14,TRBV3-1/TRBV3-2,TRBJ1-2,-,TGTGCCAGCAGCCAAGGGCGGCAAGCGGTTGGCTACACCTTC,CASSQGRQAVGYTF
TRBD2,16,TRBV5-1,TRBJ2-2,once,TGCGCCAGCAGCTGGACGGGACTAGCCAACACCGGGGAGCTGTTTTTT,CASSWTGLANTGELFF
TRBD2,14,TRBV28,TRBJ2-1,-,TGTGCCAGCAGGGCCCGGGAGGGTTTGAATGAGCAGTTCTTC,CASRAREGLNEQFF
TRBD1,16,TRBV19,TRBJ1-2,-,TGTGCCAGTAGTACCCCGACAGGGGGAAGAAACTATGGCTACACCTTC,CASSTPTGGRNYGYTF
TRBD2,14,TRBV3-1/TRBV3-2,TRBJ2-1,-,TGTGCCAGCAGCCAAGGACGGGAGGGAGGTGAGCAGTTCTTC,CASSQGREGGEQFF
TRBD1,14,TRBV28,TRBJ2-3,-,TGTGCCAGCAGTTACAGGGGTGTGAGAGATACGCAGTATTTT,CASSYRGVRDTQYF
-,13,TRBV5-1,TRBJ1-2,-,TGCGCCAGCAGCTTGGGACAGTTCGAAGGCTACACCTTC,CASSLGQFEGYTF
-,13,TRBV2,TRBJ2-1,few,TGTGCCAGCAGTGAGATACAATACAATGAGCAGTTCTTC,CASSEIQYNEQFF
-,12,TRBV6-5,TRBJ2-3,-,TGTGCCAGCAACCTACCCACAGATACGCAGTATTTT,CASNLPTDTQYF
TRBD1,13,TRBV12-3/TRBV12-4,TRBJ1-2,-,TGTGCCAGCGCTCCCACAGGGGACTATGGCTACACCTTC,CASAPTGDYGYTF
-,15,TRBV30,TRBJ2-6,-,TGTGCCTGGACAATACAAAGCTCTGGGGCCAACGTCCTGACTTTC,CAWTIQSSGANVLTF
TRBD1,15,TRBV2,TRBJ1-5,few,TGTGCCAGCAGGCCAAGCCGGACAGGGGATCAGCCCCAGCATTTT,CASRPSRTGDQPQHF
-,14,TRBV5-1,TRBJ1-2,-,TGCGCCAGCAGCTCATGGGGGGTTGACTATGGCTACACCTTC,CASSSWGVDYGYTF
TRBD2,16,TRBV19,TRBJ2-7,-,TGTGCCAGTAGCGGACTAGCGGGAACTGTCGGGTACGAGCAGTACTTC,CASSGLAGTVGYEQYF
TRBD2,18,TRBV3-1/TRBV3-2,TRBJ2-4,-,TGTGCCAGCAGCCAGAAGGGACTAGCGGGTATAGCCAAAAACATTCAGTACTTC,CASSQKGLAGIAKNIQYF
TRBD2,19,TRBV19,TRBJ2-3,-,TGTGCCAGTAGTAATTTGGGAGCGGGAGAGTTGTTGGGTACAGATACGCAGTATTTT,CASSNLGAGELLGTDTQYF
-,14,TRBV3-1/TRBV3-2,TRBJ1-2,-,TGTGCCAGCAGCCCGGGACTGACTAACTATGGCTACACCTTC,CASSPGLTNYGYTF
-,13,TRBV11-2,TRBJ2-7,-,TGTGCCAGCAGCCAAGTTCTGGCTTACGAGCAGTACTTC,CASSQVLAYEQYF
-,15,TRBV30,TRBJ2-7,-,TGTGCCTGGAGCGGACGGATAACATCAGGGGACGAGCAGTACTTC,CAWSGRITSGDEQYF
TRBD1,13,TRBV7-9,TRBJ1-2,-,TGTGCCAGCAGAGGACAGGGGGCAGGGGGCTACACCTTC,CASRGQGAGGYTF
TRBD2,16,TRBV19,TRBJ2-1,-,TGTGCCAGTAGTAGCGGTGGCCCTAGCGGTTACAATGAGCAGTTCTTC,CASSSGGPSGYNEQFF
TRBD1,13,TRBV5-4,TRBJ1-1,-,TGTGCCAGCAGCCGTGGACAGGGCACTGAAGCTTTCTTT,CASSRGQGTEAFF
TRBD2,14,TRBV7-2,TRBJ2-5,once,TGTGCCAGCAGCCCTAGCGGGGGGGAAGAGACCCAGTACTTC,CASSPSGGEETQYF
-,16,TRBV11-2,TRBJ1-6,-,TGTGCCAGCAGCTTAGGGGGCACCCCCTATAATTCACCCCTCCACTTT,CASSLGGTPYNSPLHF
-,13,TRBV11-3,TRBJ2-5,-,TGTGCCAGCAGCCCACGGGGTCGGTCGACCCAGTACTTC,CASSPRGRSTQYF
-,16,TRBV12-2,TRBJ1-5,-,TGTGCAAGTCGCGGGAGAAGGGGAGGCGGCAATCAGCCCCAGCATTTT,CASRGRRGGGNQPQHF
-,12,TRBV5-1,TRBJ2-7,-,TGCGCCAGCAGCTTAAGAGGTTACGAGCAGTACTTC,CASSLRGYEQYF
TRBD1,16,TRBV19,TRBJ2-2,-,TGTGCCAGTAGTATAGATCCCACAGGGGCTACCGGGGAGCTGTTTTTT,CASSIDPTGATGELFF
-,14,TRBV3-1/TRBV3-2,TRBJ1-1,-,TGTGCCAGCAGCCAAGCCCAGACAGGACCTGAAGCTTTCTTT,CASSQAQTGPEAFF
TRBD1,15,TRBV12-5,TRBJ2-1,-,TGTGCTAGTGGTTTAGGACAGGGGAGCGGCAATGAGCAGTTCTTC,CASGLGQGSGNEQFF
-,16,TRBV4-1,TRBJ1-4,-,TGCGCCAGCAGCCAAGATGAATACGGGGGGAATGAAAAACTGTTTTTT,CASSQDEYGGNEKLFF
TRBD1,15,TRBV19,TRBJ2-7,-,TGTGCCAGTAGTATACCGGGACAGGGGACCTACGAGCAGTACTTC,CASSIPGQGTYEQYF
-,14,TRBV11-2,TRBJ2-2,few,TGTGCCAGCGGGGGGGCGTCGAACACCGGGGAGCTGTTTTTT,CASGGASNTGELFF
-,16,TRBV4-2,TRBJ2-3,-,TGTGCCAGCAGCCAAGTGGTAGCGGAATACACAGATACGCAGTATTTT,CASSQVVAEYTDTQYF
-,13,TRBV5-1,TRBJ2-7,once,TGCGCCAGCAGCTTGACTAGTTACTACGAGCAGTACTTC,CASSLTSYYEQYF